Listed below are T cell receptor beta chains from one sample, sequenced in a study of vaccination and CD4 T cells after COVID-19. TCRdb fed the PCR reads into MiXCR, producing one record per CDR3 protein. This sample has approximately 9,700 distinct CDR3 sequences, with about 27% found just once. For these receptors, no antigen is known. The material was CD4+ T cells from blood, cultured in vitro, obtained before SARS-CoV-2 vaccination. These receptors all stem from a human donor who received a COVID-19 vaccine. Each CDR3 is given with its conserved first and last residue. A D gene is named only where the DNA matches it firmly. Only part of the rows carry a size: once, few, many, or a class if the clone is expanded.

d_gene: NA
abundance: NA
v_gene: TRBV5-1
j_gene: TRBJ1-1
CDR3nt: TGCGCCAGCAGCTTGGGGGGGCCAACAGGAGAAGCTTTCTTT
CDR3aa: CASSLGGPTGEAFF

d_gene: NA
abundance: NA
v_gene: TRBV27
j_gene: TRBJ1-6
CDR3nt: TGTGCCAGCAGTCCTAATGGCCGATCCAAAGGTTCACCCCTCCACTTT
CDR3aa: CASSPNGRSKGSPLHF

d_gene: TRBD1
abundance: NA
v_gene: TRBV18
j_gene: TRBJ1-2
CDR3nt: TGTGCCAGCTCTCTGGAAGGGGGCAACTATGGCTACACCTTC
CDR3aa: CASSLEGGNYGYTF

d_gene: TRBD1
abundance: NA
v_gene: TRBV24-1
j_gene: TRBJ2-3
CDR3nt: TGTGCCACCAGTGACTCCGGACAGGGTCCAGATACGCAGTATTTT
CDR3aa: CATSDSGQGPDTQYF

d_gene: NA
abundance: few
v_gene: TRBV28
j_gene: TRBJ1-2
CDR3nt: TGTGCCAGCAGTTTTAAGGGCGGCTACACCTTC
CDR3aa: CASSFKGGYTF

d_gene: NA
abundance: NA
v_gene: TRBV6-5
j_gene: TRBJ2-1
CDR3nt: TGTGCCGGCAGTTCGAAGGGGCGGGGGCAAACCTACAATGAGCAGTTCTTC
CDR3aa: CAGSSKGRGQTYNEQFF

d_gene: TRBD1
abundance: NA
v_gene: TRBV11-2
j_gene: TRBJ1-6
CDR3nt: TGTGCCAGCAGCTCCAACCGACAGGGGCGGTTTAATTCACCCCTCCACTTT
CDR3aa: CASSSNRQGRFNSPLHF

d_gene: NA
abundance: few
v_gene: TRBV19
j_gene: TRBJ2-1
CDR3nt: TGTGCCAGTAGTATAGGACAGGCGAGCTCCTACAATGAGCAGTTCTTC
CDR3aa: CASSIGQASSYNEQFF

d_gene: NA
abundance: NA
v_gene: TRBV10-3
j_gene: TRBJ2-5
CDR3nt: TGTGCCATCAGTGAGGGCAGGACTATGTGGGAGACCCAGTACTTC
CDR3aa: CAISEGRTMWETQYF

d_gene: NA
abundance: once
v_gene: TRBV5-1
j_gene: TRBJ1-1
CDR3nt: TGCGCCAGCAGCTGGGGGACCGATGGCACTGAAGCTTTCTTT
CDR3aa: CASSWGTDGTEAFF

d_gene: TRBD1
abundance: few
v_gene: TRBV10-3
j_gene: TRBJ1-2
CDR3nt: TGTGCCATCAGTCCAGACCACCAACAGGGGGTATCCGGCTACACCTTC
CDR3aa: CAISPDHQQGVSGYTF

d_gene: NA
abundance: medium-sized
v_gene: TRBV10-3
j_gene: TRBJ1-5
CDR3nt: TGTGCCATCAGTGAACGGGGGGGCAGGGATCAGCCCCAGCATTTT
CDR3aa: CAISERGGRDQPQHF

d_gene: NA
abundance: few
v_gene: TRBV10-2
j_gene: TRBJ2-5
CDR3nt: TGCGCCAGCAGTGGTCCTTCCAAAGAGACCCAGTACTTC
CDR3aa: CASSGPSKETQYF

d_gene: NA
abundance: few
v_gene: TRBV2
j_gene: TRBJ1-6
CDR3nt: TGTGCCAGCGAGGCCGACCGCAATTCACCCCTCCACTTT
CDR3aa: CASEADRNSPLHF

d_gene: NA
abundance: few
v_gene: TRBV27
j_gene: TRBJ1-6
CDR3nt: TGTGCCAGCAGTATCAGGGGTTCACCCCTCCACTTT
CDR3aa: CASSIRGSPLHF

d_gene: TRBD1
abundance: NA
v_gene: TRBV28
j_gene: TRBJ1-1
CDR3nt: TGTGCCAGCAGTTTCCCGACAGGGAGGAGCACTGAAGCTTTCTTT
CDR3aa: CASSFPTGRSTEAFF

d_gene: NA
abundance: NA
v_gene: TRBV19
j_gene: TRBJ2-4
CDR3nt: TGTGCCAGTAGTACCTCACCTAAAAACATTCAGTACTTC
CDR3aa: CASSTSPKNIQYF

d_gene: TRBD1
abundance: once
v_gene: TRBV24-1
j_gene: TRBJ1-1
CDR3nt: TGTGCCACCAGTTTCGCAGGGGGAATGAACACTGAAGCTTTCTTT
CDR3aa: CATSFAGGMNTEAFF

d_gene: TRBD2
abundance: NA
v_gene: TRBV7-9
j_gene: TRBJ2-1
CDR3nt: TGTGCCAGCAGCCCCAGACTAGCGGGGGCCTACAATGAGCAGTTCTTC
CDR3aa: CASSPRLAGAYNEQFF

d_gene: NA
abundance: few
v_gene: TRBV27
j_gene: TRBJ1-4
CDR3nt: TGTGCCAGCAGTCCCGGACGGACCAGAGAAAAACTGTTTTTT
CDR3aa: CASSPGRTREKLFF

d_gene: NA
abundance: NA
v_gene: TRBV12-3/TRBV12-4
j_gene: TRBJ1-1
CDR3nt: TGTGCCAGCAGTTACGCAGGGTTGGGCACTGAAGCTTTCTTT
CDR3aa: CASSYAGLGTEAFF

d_gene: TRBD1
abundance: NA
v_gene: TRBV20-1
j_gene: TRBJ1-5
CDR3nt: TGCAGTGCTGGAGACAGGGTTTTATCGAGCAATCAGCCCCAGCATTTT
CDR3aa: CSAGDRVLSSNQPQHF

d_gene: TRBD2
abundance: few
v_gene: TRBV4-2
j_gene: TRBJ2-3
CDR3nt: TGTGCCAGCAGCCAAGATCCCACCAAGACTAGCGGGGGGGCAACAGATACGCAGTATTTT
CDR3aa: CASSQDPTKTSGGATDTQYF

d_gene: TRBD2
abundance: NA
v_gene: TRBV6-1
j_gene: TRBJ2-3
CDR3nt: TGTGCCAGCAAGCGGGGGGCCTTCTCTAGCACAGATACGCAGTATTTT
CDR3aa: CASKRGAFSSTDTQYF

d_gene: NA
abundance: NA
v_gene: TRBV5-5
j_gene: TRBJ1-6
CDR3nt: TGTGCCAGCAGCTTGCTTCCCGGGGAGGGCTCCTATAATTCACCCCTCCACTTT
CDR3aa: CASSLLPGEGSYNSPLHF

d_gene: TRBD2
abundance: NA
v_gene: TRBV30
j_gene: TRBJ2-3
CDR3nt: TGTGCCTGGAGTGGGAGCGGGGGGGGAGCAGATACGCAGTATTTT
CDR3aa: CAWSGSGGGADTQYF

d_gene: NA
abundance: few
v_gene: TRBV12-3/TRBV12-4
j_gene: TRBJ2-2
CDR3nt: TGTGCCAGCAGTTTAACGTGGGAGCGGACCGGGGAGCTGTTTTTT
CDR3aa: CASSLTWERTGELFF

d_gene: TRBD1
abundance: NA
v_gene: TRBV10-3
j_gene: TRBJ1-2
CDR3nt: TGTGCCATCAGCTCCGGACAGGGTGGTGCTAACTATGGCTACACCTTC
CDR3aa: CAISSGQGGANYGYTF

d_gene: NA
abundance: few
v_gene: TRBV10-3
j_gene: TRBJ1-6
CDR3nt: TGTGCCATCAGTGAGAACCCCGCGCGGGCGAATTCACCCCTCCACTTT
CDR3aa: CAISENPARANSPLHF

d_gene: NA
abundance: few
v_gene: TRBV12-3/TRBV12-4
j_gene: TRBJ2-3
CDR3nt: TGTGCCAGCAGCGGTGGCAGGATTACAGATACGCAGTATTTT
CDR3aa: CASSGGRITDTQYF

d_gene: NA
abundance: once
v_gene: TRBV9
j_gene: TRBJ2-7
CDR3nt: TGTGCCAGCAGCGTAGTGGAGTACGAGCAGTACTTC
CDR3aa: CASSVVEYEQYF

d_gene: TRBD1
abundance: few
v_gene: TRBV7-9
j_gene: TRBJ2-7
CDR3nt: TGTGCCAGCAGCCATCGATCGGGGACAGGGTCCTACGAGCAGTACTTC
CDR3aa: CASSHRSGTGSYEQYF

d_gene: NA
abundance: NA
v_gene: TRBV10-3
j_gene: TRBJ2-2
CDR3nt: TGTGCCATCAGTGAGACTACCGGGACAAACACCGGGGAGCTGTTTTTT
CDR3aa: CAISETTGTNTGELFF

d_gene: NA
abundance: NA
v_gene: TRBV20-1
j_gene: TRBJ1-4
CDR3nt: TGCAGTGCTAGGGGACCTGTCGGAGGAAAACTGTTTTTT
CDR3aa: CSARGPVGGKLFF

d_gene: NA
abundance: NA
v_gene: TRBV19
j_gene: TRBJ1-5
CDR3nt: TGTGCCAGTAGTCCCCTTCAGGGGTTTAGCAATCAGCCCCAGCATTTT
CDR3aa: CASSPLQGFSNQPQHF

d_gene: TRBD1
abundance: NA
v_gene: TRBV6-1
j_gene: TRBJ2-5
CDR3nt: TGTGCCAGCATTACCCCGACAGGGGGCGCGGAGACCCAGTACTTC
CDR3aa: CASITPTGGAETQYF

d_gene: TRBD1
abundance: NA
v_gene: TRBV7-9
j_gene: TRBJ1-5
CDR3nt: TGTGCCAGCAGCTTAAACGCGGGACCAGGGGGCTTGGGCAATCAGCCCCAGCATTTT
CDR3aa: CASSLNAGPGGLGNQPQHF

d_gene: NA
abundance: NA
v_gene: TRBV12-5
j_gene: TRBJ1-6
CDR3nt: TGTGCTAGTGGTTTGGTACGCCCAGGGTTGAGGAATTCACCCCTCCACTTT
CDR3aa: CASGLVRPGLRNSPLHF

d_gene: NA
abundance: few
v_gene: TRBV7-8
j_gene: TRBJ1-5
CDR3nt: TGTGCCAGCAGCGAAACAGGGCTTCGGAATCAGCCCCAGCATTTT
CDR3aa: CASSETGLRNQPQHF

d_gene: NA
abundance: NA
v_gene: TRBV15
j_gene: TRBJ2-5
CDR3nt: TGTGCCACCAGCAGAGAGGTCGGGGAGACCCAGTACTTC
CDR3aa: CATSREVGETQYF

d_gene: TRBD2
abundance: few
v_gene: TRBV19
j_gene: TRBJ2-5
CDR3nt: TGTGCCAGTAGTACCTCCGGGACTAGCGCCATACTAGAACAAGAGACCCAGTACTTC
CDR3aa: CASSTSGTSAILEQETQYF

d_gene: NA
abundance: NA
v_gene: TRBV2
j_gene: TRBJ2-2
CDR3nt: TGTGCCAGCAGGAGTTTCCGGGACTGGGCGAACACCGGGGAGCTGTTTTTT
CDR3aa: CASRSFRDWANTGELFF

d_gene: NA
abundance: NA
v_gene: TRBV2
j_gene: TRBJ1-3
CDR3nt: TGTGCCAGCAGTTGGACGGTCTCTGGAAACGCCATATATTTT
CDR3aa: CASSWTVSGNAIYF

d_gene: TRBD1
abundance: NA
v_gene: TRBV27
j_gene: TRBJ1-2
CDR3nt: TGTGCCAGCAGGGCGACAGGGGAGTCTAGCTACACCTTC
CDR3aa: CASRATGESSYTF

d_gene: NA
abundance: few
v_gene: TRBV6-1
j_gene: TRBJ1-1
CDR3nt: TGTGCCAGCAGTGGGCCCCAACAGGGATCCACTGAAGCTTTCTTT
CDR3aa: CASSGPQQGSTEAFF

d_gene: NA
abundance: few
v_gene: TRBV7-2
j_gene: TRBJ1-1
CDR3nt: TGTGCCAGCAGCTTAGCCGGGATGAACACTGAAGCTTTCTTT
CDR3aa: CASSLAGMNTEAFF

d_gene: NA
abundance: NA
v_gene: TRBV7-2
j_gene: TRBJ2-1
CDR3nt: TGTGCCAGCAGCTTAGAAGTGACCCCCTGGAATGAGCAGTTCTTC
CDR3aa: CASSLEVTPWNEQFF

d_gene: NA
abundance: few
v_gene: TRBV19
j_gene: TRBJ2-3
CDR3nt: TGTGCCAGTAGTATAAGAGGGGTGACAGATACGCAGTATTTT
CDR3aa: CASSIRGVTDTQYF

d_gene: NA
abundance: NA
v_gene: TRBV20-1
j_gene: TRBJ1-2
CDR3nt: TGCAGTGCTAGAGATAACAGCGGATCCTATGGCTACACCTTC
CDR3aa: CSARDNSGSYGYTF

d_gene: NA
abundance: few
v_gene: TRBV29-1
j_gene: TRBJ2-1
CDR3nt: TGCAGCGTCGAGTGGACAGTTTCCTACAATGAGCAGTTCTTC
CDR3aa: CSVEWTVSYNEQFF

d_gene: NA
abundance: NA
v_gene: TRBV4-1
j_gene: TRBJ2-7
CDR3nt: TGCGCCAGCAGCCAAGTGAGGGAATACTACGAGCAGTACTTC
CDR3aa: CASSQVREYYEQYF

d_gene: NA
abundance: few
v_gene: TRBV19
j_gene: TRBJ1-5
CDR3nt: TGTGCCAGTAGTAAAGGGAGTCAGCCCCAGCATTTT
CDR3aa: CASSKGSQPQHF

d_gene: NA
abundance: NA
v_gene: TRBV20-1
j_gene: TRBJ1-6
CDR3nt: TGCAGTGCTAGACAGGGAGGGGATTCACCCCTCCACTTT
CDR3aa: CSARQGGDSPLHF

d_gene: NA
abundance: NA
v_gene: TRBV5-1
j_gene: TRBJ1-2
CDR3nt: TGCGCCAGCACTTGGGGGTTTCGTAACTATGGCTACACCTTC
CDR3aa: CASTWGFRNYGYTF

d_gene: NA
abundance: NA
v_gene: TRBV5-1
j_gene: TRBJ2-5
CDR3nt: TGCGCCAGCAGCCCTTTAGCGCAACCGGGAGAGACCCAGTACTTC
CDR3aa: CASSPLAQPGETQYF

d_gene: NA
abundance: NA
v_gene: TRBV6-2/TRBV6-3
j_gene: TRBJ1-5
CDR3nt: TGTGCCAGCAGTCTTTACTTACAGGGTTTTCAGCCCCAGCATTTT
CDR3aa: CASSLYLQGFQPQHF

d_gene: TRBD2
abundance: once
v_gene: TRBV2
j_gene: TRBJ2-2
CDR3nt: TGTGCCAGCAGTAAAGGGACTAGCGGGGGGACTTCCACCGGGGAGCTGTTTTTT
CDR3aa: CASSKGTSGGTSTGELFF

d_gene: TRBD1
abundance: NA
v_gene: TRBV7-6
j_gene: TRBJ2-2
CDR3nt: TGTGCCAGCAGCAATCGACAGGGGAACACCGGGGAGCTGTTTTTT
CDR3aa: CASSNRQGNTGELFF